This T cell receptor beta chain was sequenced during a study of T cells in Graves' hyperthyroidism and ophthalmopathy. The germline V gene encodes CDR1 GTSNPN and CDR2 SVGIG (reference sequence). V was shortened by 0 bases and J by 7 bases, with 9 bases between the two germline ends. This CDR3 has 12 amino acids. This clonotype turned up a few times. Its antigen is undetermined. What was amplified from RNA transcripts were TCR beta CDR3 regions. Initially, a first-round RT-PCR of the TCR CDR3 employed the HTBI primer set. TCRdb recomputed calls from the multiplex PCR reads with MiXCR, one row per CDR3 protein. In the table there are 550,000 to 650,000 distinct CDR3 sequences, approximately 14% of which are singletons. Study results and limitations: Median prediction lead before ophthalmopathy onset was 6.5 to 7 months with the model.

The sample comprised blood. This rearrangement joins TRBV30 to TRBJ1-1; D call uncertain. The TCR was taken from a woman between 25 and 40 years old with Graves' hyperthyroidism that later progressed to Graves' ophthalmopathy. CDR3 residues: CAWSVLTFEAFF. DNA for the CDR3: TGTGCCTGGAGTGTACTGACGTTTGAAGCTTTCTTT.